Included here is one T cell receptor beta chain sequence, with context. These data are taken from a study of blood T cell repertoires in COVID-19. Study-level background: Acute-phase and convalescent COVID-19 samples originated in the United States, Italy and Spain. PBMCs, B-cell-depleted T cells, or T cells were the source of the cDNA or gDNA that made up the material.

The table came from immunoSEQ multiplex PCR; TCRdb's copy has only in-frame clones and leaves some out. The profile covers some 130,000 clones, with approximately 86% appearing a single time and 2.3% taken by the ten largest. The CDR3 is made up of 13 amino acids. V gave up 5 bases and J gave up 5 bases; unmatched junction bases: 2. Germline V gives CDR1 MDHEN, CDR2 SYDVKM. The participants were between about 18 and 100 years old and came from about two dozen US areas. The sequenced material came from PBMCs or T cells enriched from blood (not recorded which). The rearrangement uses TRBV28 and TRBJ1-2; 10 nucleotides match TRBD1. The TCR was taken from a woman in her 50s who had recovered from COVID-19. CDR3 region: CASSRDRGYGYTF. The CDR3 DNA follows: TGTGCCAGCAGTCGGGACAGGGGTTATGGCTACACCTTC.